A single T cell receptor (beta chain) is shown here with its context. Its antigen is undetermined. This sample stems from a study of T cell responses to AZD1222 COVID-19 vaccine. Findings and caveats of the study: Baseline serology detected seropositivity in only 5 or 6 AZD1222 recipients. The donors showed a predominance of white British ancestry and of females, with possible underestimation of clonal diversity.

Method: immunoSEQ multiplex PCR; TCRdb's copy keeps in-frame clones and lacks some. The table lists some 110,000 clones, roughly 90% of them singletons. The CDR3 is 13 amino acids. Germline V gives CDR1 SGHTA, CDR2 FQGTGA. Deletions cut 5 bases from V and 14 bases from J, with 21 bases between. The chain recombines TRBV7-3 with TRBJ1-1; a possible D gene is TRBD1 (5 bases). Sequenced here: peripheral blood, sampled on day 0 of AZD1222 vaccination. The origin of this receptor is an adult in good health. CDR3 coding DNA: TGTGCCAGCAGCCCTGGACCGGGGACGAGCCCCTTCTTT. Encoded protein: CASSPGPGTSPFF.